One and the same sample provided the 18 T cell receptor beta chains below, sequenced in a study of cytomegalovirus exposure and HLA in healthy donors. The data were produced by immunoSEQ multiplex PCR, yet TCRdb's version contains in-frame clones alone and is incomplete. The sample lists roughly 130,000 clones, more than 70% seen once, with 1.4% in the top ten. Input material: PBMCs. The receptors here all came from a man between 25 and 39 years old in good health and CMV-seronegative.

The chain joins TRBV7-2 to TRBJ2-1; 7 positions match TRBD2. There are 16 residues in the CDR3. CDR1 SGHTA and CDR2 FQGNSA come from the germline V gene. The V gene end was trimmed by 4 bases and the J gene end by 0 bases; junction bases not matched to a gene: 6. The CDR3 loop reads CASSSRAGRSYNEQFF. CDR3 coding DNA: TGTGCCAGCAGCTCACGAGCGGGACGCTCCTACAATGAGCAGTTCTTC.

This sequence joins TRBV10-2 and TRBJ1-5; TRBD1 matches at 10 bases. Germline V gene data show CDR1 as WSHSY and CDR2 as SAAADI. After removal of 3 bases from V and 6 bases from J, the junction contained 2 bases not matched to a gene. The CDR3 totals 14 residues. CDR3 DNA sequence: TGCGCCAGCAGTGACGACAGGGGGCTTCAGCCCCAGCATTTT. Translating gives CASSDDRGLQPQHF.

The chain couples TRBV7-9 to TRBJ2-2; 15 bases agree with TRBD2. V was clipped by 4 bases and J by 6 bases; unmatched bases: 3. The V gene's germline CDR1 is SEHNR and CDR2 FQNEAQ (reference sequence). CDR3 size: 16 residues. The CDR3 DNA reads TGTGCCAGCAGCTCGGGACTAGCGGGAGGAGCCGGGGAGCTGTTTTTT. Its translation: CASSSGLAGGAGELFF.

The J gene is TRBJ2-2, the V gene TRBV6-4, with D uncertain. The germline CDR1 and CDR2 sequences are MRHNA and SNTAGT. Between the trimmed V and J ends, which lost 0 bases and 3 bases, there was a span of 5 bases. The CDR3 covers 14 residues. CDR3 amino acids: CASSDSTHTGELFF. Here the CDR3 DNA reads TGTGCCAGCAGTGACTCGACTCACACCGGGGAGCTGTTTTTT.

V is TRBV7-9 and J is TRBJ2-3; 8 bases fit TRBD1. This CDR3 region has 14 residues. Unmatched junction bases numbered 7, after V lost 5 bases and J lost 6 bases. Germline V gives CDR1 SEHNR, CDR2 FQNEAQ (reference sequence). CDR3 loop: CASSLRQGTDTQYF. The DNA of the CDR3 is TGTGCCAGCAGCCTAAGACAGGGGACGGATACGCAGTATTTT.

The V gene is TRBV7-9, the J gene TRBJ2-1; 16 bases are a match to TRBD2. The V segment lost 4 bases and the J segment 3 bases; nucleotides outside the gene matches: 9. The CDR3 loop spans 19 amino acids. The germline CDR1 and CDR2 sequences are SEHNR and FQNEAQ (reference sequence). CDR3 in DNA: TGTGCCAGCAGCTCCTCGGGACTAGCGGGAGGGTTGGACTACAATGAGCAGTTCTTC. It specifies CASSSSGLAGGLDYNEQFF.

The chain carries TRBV27 and TRBJ2-7; maybe TRBD2 (5 bases). CDR1 MNHEY and CDR2 SMNVEV come from the germline V gene (reference sequence). V lost 5 bases, J lost 1 base, and 18 bases lay in between. The CDR3 is 16 residues long. DNA for the CDR3: TGTGCCAGCAGTCTAGATCTCCGTCGGAGGTCCTACGAGCAGTACTTC. Protein sequence: CASSLDLRRRSYEQYF.

The genes are TRBV9 and TRBJ1-1; D uncertain. The germline V gene encodes CDR1 SGDLS and CDR2 YYNGEE. The CDR3 is 13 amino acids. V lost 4 bases and J lost 12, with 19 bases in between. This CDR3 is CASSSYPEERTFF. The CDR3 bases are TGTGCCAGCAGCTCCTACCCGGAGGAAAGGACTTTCTTT.

V usage is TRBV7-9 and J usage is TRBJ2-5, with 9 bases identical to TRBD1. Trimming took 4 bases from V and 3 from J; bases not matched to a gene: 3. Germline assignment: CDR1 SEHNR and CDR2 FQNEAQ (reference sequence). There are 14 residues in the CDR3. The CDR3 DNA reads TGTGCCAGCAGCTCCCGGGACAGGGAAGAGACCCAGTACTTC. Protein product: CASSSRDREETQYF. Full variable domain (rest looked up from reference TRBV7-9 and TRBJ2-5): DTGVSQNPRHKITKRGQNVTFRCDPISEHNRLYWYRQTLGQGPEFLTYFQNEAQLEKSRLLSDRFSAERPKGSFSTLEIQRTEQGDSAMYLCASSSRDREETQYFGPGTRLLVL.

This clone appeared a single time. The chain links TRBV27 to TRBJ2-1; D call uncertain. Per the germline V gene, CDR1 is MNHEY and CDR2 is SMNVEV (reference sequence). Trimming removed 2 bases at V and 4 bases at J, with 6 bases between. CDR3 length equals 13 residues. The DNA for the CDR3 is TGTGCCAGCAGTTTAGGCGGATACAATGAGCAGTTCTTC. Translation: CASSLGGYNEQFF.

The V call is TRBV25-1, the J call TRBJ1-6; D may be TRBD1 (5 bases). V lost 4 bases and J lost 0, with 13 bases in between. Germline loops: CDR1 MGHDK, CDR2 SYGVNS. The CDR3 is 17 amino acids. CDR3 amino acids: CASSGGLLSSYNSPLHF. The CDR3 bases are TGTGCCAGCAGTGGGGGACTCCTGAGCTCCTATAATTCACCCCTCCACTTT.

This chain uses TRBV20-1 with TRBJ1-1; D not certain. Trimming stripped 2 bases from V and 3 bases from J, with 4 bases between. This CDR3 has 11 amino acids. CDR1 DFQATT and CDR2 SNEGSKA come from the germline V gene (reference sequence). CDR3: CSARSYTEAFF. The DNA for the CDR3 is TGCAGTGCTAGATCCTACACTGAAGCTTTCTTT.

The gene calls are TRBV5-1 and TRBJ2-1, with 9 bases aligning to TRBD1. Germline CDR1 reads SGHRS; CDR2 reads YFSETQ. This CDR3 region has 15 residues. V lost 1 base to trimming and J lost 8 bases; unmatched junction nucleotides: 7. The CDR3 reads CASSLSGTGSYEQFF. The CDR3, as DNA: TGCGCCAGCAGCTTGAGCGGGACAGGGTCTTATGAGCAGTTCTTC.

This rearrangement joins TRBV5-1 to TRBJ2-2; TRBD2 matches 11 bases. Unmatched junction bases numbered 5, after V lost 3 bases and J lost 4 bases. Germline CDR1 and CDR2: SGHRS and YFSETQ. This CDR3 has 16 residues. The CDR3 DNA sequence: TGCGCCAGCAGCTGGGGACTAGCGGATATCACCGGGGAGCTGTTTTTT. It specifies CASSWGLADITGELFF.

The CDR3 region has the DNA TGTGCCAGCAGACAAACGGGAGGGCCCTACGAGCAGTACTTC. Translated, it gives CASRQTGGPYEQYF. This sequence joins TRBV11-2 and TRBJ2-7; the match to TRBD2 covers 8 bases. V lost 6 bases to trimming and J lost 2 bases; unmatched junction nucleotides: 6. The germline V gene has CDR1 SGHAT and CDR2 FQNNGV. The CDR3 runs to 14 residues. Together with reference TRBV11-2 and TRBJ2-7, the CDR3 gives the full variable domain: EAGVAQSPRYKIIEKRQSVAFWCNPISGHATLYWYQQILGQGPKLLIQFQNNGVVDDSQLPKDRFSAERLKGVDSTLKIQPAKLEDSAVYLCASRQTGGPYEQYFGPGTRLTVT.

A few counts support this clone. The rearrangement links TRBV9 to TRBJ1-2; D is uncertain. Trimming removed 3 bases at V and 4 bases at J, with 10 bases between. The CDR3 has 13 residues. Germline V gene lookup returns CDR1 SGDLS and CDR2 YYNGEE. The CDR3 DNA follows: TGTGCCAGCAGCGCACATGATGGCTATGGCTACACCTTC. It translates to CASSAHDGYGYTF.

The chain recombines TRBV30 with TRBJ2-7, with 7 bases lining up with TRBD1. CDR1 and CDR2 (germline): GTSNPN, SVGIG (reference sequence). The trim removed 0 bases at V and 4 bases at J, leaving 6 bases unmatched. The CDR3 covers 14 residues. For the CDR3, the DNA is TGTGCCTGGAGTGTAATGGGGACAGCTTACGAGCAGTACTTC. Its translation is CAWSVMGTAYEQYF.

V and J are TRBV30 and TRBJ1-5, with D perhaps matching TRBD1 (5 bases). Germline lookup yields CDR1 GTSNPN and CDR2 SVGIG (reference sequence). CDR3 size: 13 residues. Trimming removed 2 bases from V and 5 bases from J, with 10 bases in between. The CDR3 loop reads CAWSFGGDQPQHF. As DNA, the CDR3 is TGTGCCTGGAGTTTCGGGGGTGATCAGCCCCAGCATTTT.